This entry describes one TCR beta chain. Its antigen is unknown. The table came from immunoSEQ multiplex PCR; TCRdb's copy has only in-frame clones and leaves some out. This sample yields about 120,000 clones, of which around 92% are seen a single time; 4.4% belongs to the top ten. The sample is drawn from a study of T cell responses to AZD1222 COVID-19 vaccine. Findings and limits, study-wide: It should be noted that donors were predominantly white British and more often female, and clonal diversity was possibly underestimated. Reports say nearly half of spike-specific TCRs go after unmutated variant regions.

Germline V gene data show CDR1 as LNHDA and CDR2 as SQIVND (reference sequence). The CDR3 contains 14 residues. V was cut by 3 bases and J by 7 bases, with 12 bases left in between. The chain combines TRBV19 with TRBJ2-2; possible D gene TRBD2, 5 bases. This sequence was found in an adult in good health. Sequenced here: peripheral blood, sampled on day 0 of AZD1222 vaccination. The CDR3 nucleotides are TGTGCCAGTAGTATTGAGGGCCCGGGCGGGGAGCTGTTTTTT. Protein: CASSIEGPGGELFF.